The following is a TCR beta chain sequence with its context. Sequencing was performed with immunoSEQ multiplex PCR; in TCRdb, only in-frame clones are kept and a portion is missing. The table includes around 260,000 clones, 86% detected once. Germline assignment: CDR1 SNHLY and CDR2 FYNNEI. V lost 7 bases to trimming and J lost 2 bases, with 17 bases between them. CDR3 size: 15 residues. This sample is part of a study of blood T cell repertoires in COVID-19. Sequencing input: peripheral blood. The receptor comes from a man between 25 and 39 years old with active or convalescent COVID-19. The chain uses TRBV2 and TRBJ1-1, with a possible D match to TRBD1 (5 bases). The CDR3 nucleotides are TGTGCCAGCAAAGAGAACAGGTTTGAAAACACTGAAGCTTTCTTT. Translating it yields CASKENRFENTEAFF.